Presented here are 18 T cell receptor beta chains from one specimen sequenced in a study of CD8 T cells in ankylosing spondylitis. Each CDR3 protein is one row after TCRdb ran MiXCR on the 5' RACE reads. The sample contains around 35,000 distinct CDR3 sequences, roughly 9.6% of which appear only once. The sequenced material came from synovial fluid, either unsorted or a sorted T cell fraction (not recorded which). The receptors here all came from a male donor with ankylosing spondylitis.

The DNA for the CDR3 is TGCAGTGCTGGAGGGACACTCAATCAGCCCCAGCATTTT. It yields the protein CSAGGTLNQPQHF. The chain combines TRBV20-1 with TRBJ1-5, with a weak D call TRBD1 (6 bases). Germline CDR1 DFQATT, CDR2 SNEGSKA (reference sequence). The CDR3 has 13 amino acids. V dropped 5 bases and J dropped 3 bases, with 11 bases sitting between them.

The rearrangement links TRBV6-2 or TRBV6-3 to TRBJ1-5, with D uncertain. The CDR3 runs to 14 residues. V was shortened by 6 bases and J by 4 bases, with 13 bases between the two germline ends. CDR1 is MNHEY, CDR2 SVGEGT, per germline. Written as DNA, the CDR3 is TGTGCCAGCAGAATTCCAGAACTTAATCAGCCCCAGCATTTT. Protein: CASRIPELNQPQHF.

This clonotype is a singleton in its sample. The chain links TRBV19 to TRBJ2-7; unclear D gene. The V and J ends lost 1 base and 1 base respectively, with 8 bases between them. The CDR3 is made up of 14 amino acids. In germline, CDR1 is LNHDA, CDR2 SQIVND (reference sequence). The CDR3 sequence: CASSIGIPSYEQYF. In DNA form, the CDR3 reads TGTGCCAGTAGTATAGGGATCCCTTCCTACGAGCAGTACTTC.

This clonotype was seen more than once but under ten times. V usage is TRBV7-8 and J usage is TRBJ2-7; D perhaps matches TRBD2 (6 bases). The CDR3 totals 15 residues. The V end lost 4 bases, the J end lost 7 bases, and 20 bases lay between the germline ends. Per germline, CDR1 SGHVS and CDR2 FQNEAQ. CDR3 amino acids: CASSSVTRLVREQYF. The CDR3 DNA follows: TGTGCCAGCAGCTCAGTGACTCGACTAGTGCGGGAGCAGTACTTC.

This clonotype was counted a few times. The chain has TRBV6-1 and TRBJ2-1, with 13 bases identical to TRBD2. Looked up from germline, CDR1 is MNHNS and CDR2 is SASEGT. J was trimmed by 5 bases and V by 5 bases; bases with no gene match: 9. The CDR3 runs to 17 residues. The CDR3: CASSQRLAGGPDNEQFF. CDR3 DNA sequence: TGTGCCAGCAGTCAACGACTAGCGGGAGGACCCGACAATGAGCAGTTCTTC.

At least ten counts were recorded for this clonotype. This rearrangement joins TRBV29-1 to TRBJ2-7; the match to TRBD1 covers 7 bases. The ends lost 1 base at V and 2 bases at J; junction bases unmatched: 8. The germline gives CDR1 SQVTM, CDR2 ANQGSEA. The CDR3 extends over 15 amino acids. Here the CDR3 reads CSVEAPRDSAYEQYF. The CDR3, as DNA: TGCAGCGTTGAAGCCCCCCGGGACAGCGCCTACGAGCAGTACTTC.

By its share, this clonotype is medium-sized. This sequence joins TRBV7-2 and TRBJ2-2; D remains unclear. This CDR3 region has 11 residues. Trimming pared 11 bases from V and 9 bases from J, leaving 13 bases between. Germline CDR1 SGHTA, CDR2 FQGNSA. The CDR3 DNA reads TGTGCCGGAAAACAGTTGCGGGAGCTGTTTTTT. Amino acid sequence: CAGKQLRELFF.

This clonotype was detected only a few times. This chain joins TRBV5-4 and TRBJ2-7; perhaps TRBD1 as D (6 bases). The germline gives CDR1 SGHNT, CDR2 YYREEE (reference sequence). V was trimmed by 5 bases and J by 2 bases, leaving 11 bases between them. This CDR3 has 13 amino acids. The CDR3 sequence: CASRFQGTYEQYF. The CDR3 DNA reads TGTGCCAGCAGATTCCAGGGGACCTACGAGCAGTACTTC.

This sequence joins TRBV2 and TRBJ2-1; a weak D match, TRBD2 (5 bases). This CDR3 region has 12 residues. CDR1 is SNHLY, CDR2 FYNNEI, per germline. Trimming left V 6 bases short and J 10 bases short, with 13 bases between. In DNA, the CDR3 is TGTGCCAGCAGCCTGGACCGAGGGGAGCAGTTCTTC. Translated, it gives CASSLDRGEQFF.

This clonotype came up many times. The chain employs TRBV24-1 and TRBJ2-3; perhaps TRBD1 as D (5 bases). CDR3 length: 16 amino acids. The germline V and J ends were trimmed by 3 bases and 7 bases, with 19 bases remaining between them. The V gene's germline CDR1 is KGHDR and CDR2 SFDVKD. This chain's CDR3 is CATSDRPGRINYTQYF. Here the CDR3 DNA reads TGTGCCACCAGTGATCGTCCAGGGCGGATTAACTATACGCAGTATTTT.

A few counts support this clonotype. The rearrangement links TRBV7-8 to TRBJ2-7; 13 bases are a match to TRBD2. CDR1 and CDR2 (germline): SGHVS, FQNEAQ. The trim removed 5 bases at V and 6 bases at J, leaving 7 bases unmatched. The CDR3 has 15 amino acids. The CDR3 loop reads CASSPRTSGSAEQYF. As DNA, the CDR3 is TGTGCCAGCAGCCCCAGGACTAGCGGGAGCGCCGAGCAGTACTTC.

The rearrangement links TRBV5-4 to TRBJ2-3; D is perhaps TRBD1 (6 bases). CDR3 length: 15 amino acids. Germline V gives CDR1 SGHNT, CDR2 YYREEE (reference sequence). V was shortened by 4 bases and J by 4 bases, with 16 bases between the two germline ends. The CDR3 nucleotides are TGTGCCAGCAGCCTTAGGGGGAACCCCCCAGATACGCAGTATTTT. Protein product: CASSLRGNPPDTQYF.

This clonotype was recorded many times. V is TRBV5-6 and J is TRBJ2-7; D unclear. Germline V lookup: CDR1 SGHDT, CDR2 YYEEEE. The CDR3 sequence is 15 residues long. V lost 3 bases and J lost 3, with 16 bases in between. The CDR3: CASSSGPGLGYEQYF. The CDR3 bases are TGTGCCAGCAGCTCTGGTCCGGGTTTAGGCTACGAGCAGTACTTC.

The table lists this clonotype with many counts. This chain uses TRBV14 with TRBJ2-1; TRBD2 agrees at 9 bases. CDR3 length: 19 residues. J gave up 2 bases and V 3 bases, and 14 bases lay outside the gene matches. Germline V CDR1 and CDR2: SGHDN, FVKESK. CDR3 sequence reads: CASSHQRGVRGRAYNEQFF. The CDR3 bases are TGTGCCAGCAGCCATCAAAGGGGGGTCCGCGGGAGGGCCTACAATGAGCAGTTCTTC.

There are many counts of this clonotype. The chain links TRBV29-1 to TRBJ1-2, with 8 positions matching TRBD1. CDR3 length: 12 residues. Looked up from germline, CDR1 is SQVTM and CDR2 is ANQGSEA. Losses at the gene ends were 5 bases for V and 4 bases for J; bases not matched to a gene: 3. CDR3 sequence reads: CSVQGALYGYTF. The CDR3 nucleotides read TGCAGCGTTCAGGGGGCTCTCTATGGCTACACCTTC. The full variable domain, rest sourced from reference TRBV29-1 and TRBJ1-2, is SAVISQKPSRDICQRGTSLTIQCQVDSQVTMMFWYRQQPGQSLTLIATANQGSEATYESGFVIDKFPISRPNLTFSTLTVSNMSPEDSSIYLCSVQGALYGYTFGSGTRLTVV.

The V and J genes are TRBV12-3 or TRBV12-4 and TRBJ2-3; D unresolved. V was pared by 6 bases and J by 7 bases, with 17 bases between. The CDR3 is 14 amino acids. In DNA form, the CDR3 reads TGTGCCAGCAGGGTGGGCGCTGCCCGAAATACGCAGTATTTT. Translation: CASRVGAARNTQYF.

This clonotype has at least ten counts. The chain couples TRBV7-8 to TRBJ2-7; D might be TRBD1 (6 bases). The CDR3 consists of 15 residues. Germline V lookup: CDR1 SGHVS, CDR2 FQNEAQ. The V end lost 6 bases, the J end lost 2 bases, and 17 bases lay between the germline ends. Written as DNA, the CDR3 is TGTGCCAGCAGAACATATCAGGGGCCAACCTACGAGCAGTACTTC. It encodes CASRTYQGPTYEQYF.

This clonotype was picked up a small number of times. This chain links TRBV11-2 with TRBJ2-1, with D unresolved. Germline loops: CDR1 SGHAT, CDR2 FQNNGV. The CDR3 is 14 amino acids. V was cut by 5 bases and J by 5 bases, with 13 bases left in between. The CDR3 region is CASSPPLRHNEQFF. In DNA form, the CDR3 reads TGTGCCAGCAGCCCCCCGTTAAGACACAATGAGCAGTTCTTC.